This T cell receptor beta chain was identified in a study of neurological immune-mediated disorders. TCRdb independently ran MiXCR on the 5' RACE reads; one entry per CDR3 protein. This sample yields under 80,000 distinct CDR3 sequences, of which approximately 5.2% are seen a single time; about 2.7% belongs to the top ten. Findings and limits, study-wide: The most TCR clonal expansion was seen in HTLV-1-associated myelopathy, and the least was seen in multiple sclerosis, which fell below healthy controls.

This clonotype was counted at least ten times. Antigen unknown. The germline V and J ends were trimmed by 1 base and 6 bases, with 3 bases remaining between them. The CDR3 spans 12 residues. Germline V CDR1 and CDR2: LGHDT, YNNKEL (reference sequence). The source of this sequence is a woman between 25 and 40 years old with multiple sclerosis. The specimen was PBMCs. The rearrangement links TRBV3-1 to TRBJ2-2; D is undetermined. CDR3 coding DNA: TGTGCCAGCAGCCAAGTCCCCGGGGAGCTGTTTTTT. Amino acid sequence: CASSQVPGELFF.